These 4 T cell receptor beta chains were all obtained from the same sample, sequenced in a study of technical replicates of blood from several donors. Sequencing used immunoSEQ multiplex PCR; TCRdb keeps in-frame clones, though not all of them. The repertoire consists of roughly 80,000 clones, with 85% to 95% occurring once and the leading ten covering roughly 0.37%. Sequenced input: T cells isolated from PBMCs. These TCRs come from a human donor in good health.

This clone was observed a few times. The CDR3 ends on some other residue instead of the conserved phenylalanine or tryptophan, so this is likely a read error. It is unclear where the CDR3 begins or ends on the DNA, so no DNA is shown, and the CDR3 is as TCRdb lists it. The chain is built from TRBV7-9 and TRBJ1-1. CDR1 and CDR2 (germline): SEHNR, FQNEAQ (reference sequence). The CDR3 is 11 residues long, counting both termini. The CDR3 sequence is CASSLALGVGV.

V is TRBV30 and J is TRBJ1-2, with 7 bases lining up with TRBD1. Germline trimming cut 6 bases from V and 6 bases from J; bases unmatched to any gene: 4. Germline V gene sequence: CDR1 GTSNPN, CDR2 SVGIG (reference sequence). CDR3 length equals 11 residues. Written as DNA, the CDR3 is TGTGCCTGCGACAGGGCAAATGGCTACACCTTC. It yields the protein CACDRANGYTF.

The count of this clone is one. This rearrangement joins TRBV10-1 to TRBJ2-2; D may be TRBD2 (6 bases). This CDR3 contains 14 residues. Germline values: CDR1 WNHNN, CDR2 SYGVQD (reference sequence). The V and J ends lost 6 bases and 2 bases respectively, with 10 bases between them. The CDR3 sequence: CASRGGVNTGELFF. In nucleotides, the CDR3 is TGCGCCAGCAGAGGAGGGGTAAACACCGGGGAGCTGTTTTTT.

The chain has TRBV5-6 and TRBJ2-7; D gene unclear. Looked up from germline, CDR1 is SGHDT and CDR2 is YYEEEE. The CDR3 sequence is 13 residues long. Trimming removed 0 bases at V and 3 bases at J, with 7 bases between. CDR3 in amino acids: CASSLVASYEQYF. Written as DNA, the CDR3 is TGTGCCAGCAGCTTGGTAGCTAGCTACGAGCAGTACTTC.